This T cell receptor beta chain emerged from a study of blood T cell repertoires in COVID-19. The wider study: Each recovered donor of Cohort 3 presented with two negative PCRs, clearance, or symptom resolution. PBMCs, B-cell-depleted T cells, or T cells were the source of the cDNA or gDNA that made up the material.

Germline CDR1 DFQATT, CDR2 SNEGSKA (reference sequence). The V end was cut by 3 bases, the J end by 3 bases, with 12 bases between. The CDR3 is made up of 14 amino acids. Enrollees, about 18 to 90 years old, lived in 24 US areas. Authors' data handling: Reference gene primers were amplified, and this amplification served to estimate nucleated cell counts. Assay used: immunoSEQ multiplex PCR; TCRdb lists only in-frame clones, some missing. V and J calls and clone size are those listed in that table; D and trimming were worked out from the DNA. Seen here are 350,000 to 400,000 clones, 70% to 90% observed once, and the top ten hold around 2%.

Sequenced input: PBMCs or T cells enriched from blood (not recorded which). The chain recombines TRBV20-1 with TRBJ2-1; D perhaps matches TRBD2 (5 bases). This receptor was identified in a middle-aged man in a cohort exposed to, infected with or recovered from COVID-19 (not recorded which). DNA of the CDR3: TGCAGTGCTAGTAGCGTGACTGACTACAATGAGCAGTTCTTC. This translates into CSASSVTDYNEQFF.